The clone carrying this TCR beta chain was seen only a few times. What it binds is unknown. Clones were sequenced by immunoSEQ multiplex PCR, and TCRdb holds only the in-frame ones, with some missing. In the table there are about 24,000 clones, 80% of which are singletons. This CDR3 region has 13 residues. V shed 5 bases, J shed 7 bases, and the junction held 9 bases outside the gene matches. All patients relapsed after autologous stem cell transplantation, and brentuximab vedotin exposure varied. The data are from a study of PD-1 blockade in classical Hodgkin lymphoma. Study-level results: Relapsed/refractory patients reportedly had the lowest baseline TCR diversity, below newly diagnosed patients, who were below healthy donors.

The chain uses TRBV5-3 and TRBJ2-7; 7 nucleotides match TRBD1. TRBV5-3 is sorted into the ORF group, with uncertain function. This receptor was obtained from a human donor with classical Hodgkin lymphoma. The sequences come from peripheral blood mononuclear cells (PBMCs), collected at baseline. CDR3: CARSPRQGREQYF. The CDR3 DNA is TGTGCCAGAAGTCCAAGACAGGGCAGGGAGCAGTACTTC.